The clone carrying this T cell receptor (beta chain) appeared a single time. This sample was included in a study of blood T cell repertoires in COVID-19. V dropped 1 base and J dropped 8 bases, with 11 bases sitting between them. Germline lookup yields CDR1 MNHEY and CDR2 SVGAGI. The CDR3 loop spans 13 amino acids. Generated by immunoSEQ multiplex PCR, the TCRdb table keeps only in-frame clones and is missing some. The sample consists of about 190,000 clones, more than 70% of them appearing once. The sequenced sample consisted of peripheral blood. This sequence joins TRBV6-5 and TRBJ1-2; TRBD1 is a possible D gene (5 bases). This sequence originates from an elderly woman with active or convalescent COVID-19. This CDR3 is CASSYFGGGGYTF. CDR3 DNA sequence: TGTGCCAGCAGTTACTTCGGGGGTGGGGGCTACACCTTC.